Below, 30 T cell receptor beta chains from the same sample are listed, as sequenced in a study of post-analysis software for immune sequencing data. Study-level findings and limits: Comparison of patients with controls showed five TRBV segments more frequent in patients, TRBV5-6, TRBV5-1 and TRBV20-1 among them.

Carried by the TCR beta cDNA libraries were unique molecular identifiers. One entry per CDR3 protein, called by TCRdb with MiXCR from the PCR reads. There are roughly 800,000 distinct CDR3 sequences in the sample; roughly 29% occur only once, and approximately 0.55% lies in the top ten. What these receptors recognize is not known. The sequencing input was blood. Receptors originate from a girl aged 10-17 years with multiple sclerosis.

The chain joins TRBV29-1 to TRBJ1-2, with D possibly TRBD1 on 5 matching bases. This CDR3 comprises 13 residues. With 0 bases removed from V and 6 bases from J, the gap between germline ends came to 11 bases. Germline CDR1 reads SQVTM; CDR2 reads ANQGSEA. CDR3 loop: CSVEDRGPHGYTF. CDR3 nucleotide sequence: TGCAGCGTTGAAGATCGGGGCCCACATGGCTACACCTTC.

This clonotype was counted once. The chain joins TRBV12-3 or TRBV12-4 to TRBJ2-7, with D perhaps given as TRBD1 or TRBD2 (6 bases each). V dropped 3 bases and J dropped 1 base, with 16 bases sitting between them. This CDR3 region has 16 residues. CDR3 amino acids: CASSLGGWAGSYEQYF. The CDR3 DNA reads TGTGCCAGCAGTTTGGGGGGCTGGGCCGGATCCTACGAGCAGTACTTC.

This clonotype was counted ten times or more. The genes are TRBV20-1 and TRBJ2-3; 10 bases map to TRBD2. With 5 bases clipped from V and 12 bases from J, the junction kept 11 bases outside the gene matches. CDR1 and CDR2 (germline): DFQATT, SNEGSKA (reference sequence). The CDR3 sequence is 13 residues long. In DNA, the CDR3 is TGCAGTGCTGGGGGGAGCGGGGGGGCCGATCAGTATTTT. Protein sequence: CSAGGSGGADQYF.

The chain is built from TRBV7-9 and TRBJ1-1; no definite D call. Per the germline V gene, CDR1 is SEHNR and CDR2 is FQNEAQ (reference sequence). V dropped 3 bases and J dropped 3 bases, with 8 bases sitting between them. This CDR3 region has 13 residues. The CDR3 is CASSFHGDTEAFF. The CDR3 DNA reads TGTGCCAGCAGCTTCCACGGGGACACTGAAGCTTTCTTT. The whole variable domain, filled in from reference TRBV7-9 and TRBJ1-1, reads DTGVSQNPRHKITKRGQNVTFRCDPISEHNRLYWYRQTLGQGPEFLTYFQNEAQLEKSRLLSDRFSAERPKGSFSTLEIQRTEQGDSAMYLCASSFHGDTEAFFGQGTRLTVV.

V gene TRBV7-2 combines with J gene TRBJ2-7; tentatively, D is TRBD1 (6 bases). The CDR3 consists of 15 residues. Trimming cost V 0 bases and J 4 bases, with 13 bases left between them. The germline CDR1 and CDR2 sequences are SGHTA and FQGNSA. The CDR3: CASSLAQGLWYEQYF. DNA of the CDR3: TGTGCCAGCAGCTTAGCCCAGGGGCTTTGGTACGAGCAGTACTTC.

A few counts support this clonotype. V gene TRBV4-2 combines with J gene TRBJ2-3; 10 bases align to TRBD1. The CDR3 runs 17 residues. V trimming: 0 bases; J trimming: 4 bases; junction bases outside the gene matches: 7. Per germline, CDR1 LGHNA and CDR2 YNFKEQ. The CDR3 bases are TGTGCCAGCAGCCAAGATAGGGGACAGGGGATTCCAGATACGCAGTATTTT. It encodes CASSQDRGQGIPDTQYF.

The genes are TRBV12-3 or TRBV12-4 and TRBJ1-1, with a weak D call TRBD1 (6 bases). The CDR3 has 14 residues. Between the trimmed V and J ends, which lost 6 bases and 6 bases, there was a span of 17 bases. The CDR3 nucleotides read TGTGCCAGCAGCCCATTACCTGGACAGTCTGAAGCTTTCTTT. This encodes CASSPLPGQSEAFF.

This chain joins TRBV14 and TRBJ1-6; D is uncertain. The germline CDR1 and CDR2 sequences are SGHDN and FVKESK. V was clipped by 4 bases and J by 5 bases, with 3 bases between them. The CDR3 consists of 12 residues. The CDR3 bases are TGTGCCAGCAGCCGCGATAATTCACCCCTCCACTTT. It encodes CASSRDNSPLHF.

Details on this clonotype: This may arise from a read error, as a much more abundant clone is one base away. The gene calls are TRBV20-1 and TRBJ2-5; 11 bases agree with TRBD2. V lost 0 bases and J lost 11; bases outside the gene matches: 11. The CDR3 spans 15 residues. The germline gives CDR1 DFQATT, CDR2 SNEGSKA (reference sequence). The CDR3 region is CSARDPGTSGYGQYF. The CDR3 nucleotides read TGCAGTGCTAGAGACCCCGGGACTAGCGGTTACGGGCAGTACTTC.

In this sample, this clonotype turned up once. J is TRBJ2-7 and V is TRBV2, with TRBD2 matching over 10 bases. The CDR3 is 15 amino acids. Germline V CDR1 and CDR2: SNHLY, FYNNEI. Losses at the gene ends were 5 bases for V and 3 bases for J; bases not matched to a gene: 7. CDR3 DNA sequence: TGTGCCAGCAGTCCTCGGACTAGCGGATACTACGAGCAGTACTTC. Translation: CASSPRTSGYYEQYF.

This clonotype was seen many times. The chain uses TRBV18 and TRBJ1-1, with D maybe TRBD1 (5 bases). From germline, CDR1 is KGHSH and CDR2 LQKENI. Between the trimmed V and J ends, which lost 2 bases and 4 bases, there was a span of 5 bases. This CDR3 is 12 amino acids long. The CDR3 DNA reads as TGTGCCAGCTCACCAGGGGCCACTGAAGCTTTCTTT. This codes for CASSPGATEAFF.

V usage is TRBV2 and J usage is TRBJ1-1; D is unclear. V lost 3 bases and J 10 bases, leaving 24 bases between the germline ends. The CDR3 loop spans 16 amino acids. Germline assignment: CDR1 SNHLY and CDR2 FYNNEI. The CDR3 loop is CASSDYNGQTSRGAFF. DNA for the CDR3: TGTGCCAGCAGTGATTACAACGGTCAGACCAGCCGTGGAGCTTTCTTT.

In this sample, this clonotype turned up many times. The chain recombines TRBV4-3 with TRBJ2-1; the D gene is possibly TRBD2 (6 bases). The germline V and J ends were trimmed by 0 bases and 1 base, with 10 bases remaining between them. The CDR3 spans 16 residues. Per germline, CDR1 LGHNA and CDR2 YSLEER. CDR3 nucleotides: TGCGCCAGCAGCCAAGACTACGGGGGATCCTACAATGAGCAGTTCTTC. This gives the protein CASSQDYGGSYNEQFF.

This chain uses TRBV14 with TRBJ1-1; 7 bases map to TRBD1. CDR3 length: 13 residues. After removal of 5 bases from V and 8 bases from J, the junction contained 8 bases not matched to a gene. Germline CDR1 SGHDN, CDR2 FVKESK. The DNA of the CDR3 is TGTGCCAGCAGCTACCGGGACAGACAAGAAGCTTTCTTT. This codes for CASSYRDRQEAFF.

CDR3 sequence: CASSLGDSAYNEQFF. The CDR3 nucleotides are TGTGCCAGCAGTTTAGGGGACAGTGCCTACAATGAGCAGTTCTTC. This chain uses TRBV27 with TRBJ2-1; 7 bases are shared with TRBD1. There are 15 residues in the CDR3. CDR1 and CDR2 (germline): MNHEY, SMNVEV (reference sequence). V lost 2 bases to trimming and J lost 2 bases; unmatched junction nucleotides: 3.

This clonotype has a count of ten or more. The V call is TRBV7-9, the J call TRBJ2-3, with D unresolved. V shed 5 bases and J shed 9 bases, with 12 bases lying between them. CDR3 length: 12 amino acids. Germline CDR1 reads SEHNR; CDR2 reads FQNEAQ (reference sequence). The CDR3 DNA reads as TGTGCCAGCAGCCAGGCTGAAGGGACGCAGTATTTT. This codes for CASSQAEGTQYF.

The chain is built from TRBV6-2 or TRBV6-3 and TRBJ2-1; 10 positions match TRBD2. CDR1 and CDR2 from the germline V gene are MNHEY and SVGEGT. CDR3 length: 15 residues. V shed 10 bases and J 9 bases; nucleotides not matched to a gene: 15. The CDR3, as DNA: TGTGCCATCTCCCCGGAACTAGCGGGATTCAGTGAGCAGTTCTTC. Translated, it gives CAISPELAGFSEQFF.

The DNA for the CDR3 is TGCAGTGCGAAGGGGTTTCAAGTATACGAGCAGTACTTC. The encoded protein is CSAKGFQVYEQYF. The chain recombines TRBV20-1 with TRBJ2-7; the D gene is possibly TRBD1 (5 bases). The V gene lost 6 bases and the J gene lost 4 bases, with 16 bases spanning the gap. The CDR3 is 13 residues long. Germline V gives CDR1 DFQATT, CDR2 SNEGSKA (reference sequence).

The rearrangement links TRBV11-2 to TRBJ1-1; 7 nucleotides line up with TRBD1. This CDR3 has 13 amino acids. Germline lookup yields CDR1 SGHAT and CDR2 FQNNGV. The V segment lost 4 bases and the J segment 6 bases; nucleotides outside the gene matches: 5. Here the CDR3 reads CASSYDRVSEAFF. CDR3 in DNA: TGTGCCAGCAGCTACGACAGGGTTTCTGAAGCTTTCTTT. The variable domain in full, completed from reference TRBV11-2 and TRBJ1-1, reads EAGVAQSPRYKIIEKRQSVAFWCNPISGHATLYWYQQILGQGPKLLIQFQNNGVVDDSQLPKDRFSAERLKGVDSTLKIQPAKLEDSAVYLCASSYDRVSEAFFGQGTRLTVV.

A few counts support this clonotype. V is TRBV7-9 and J is TRBJ2-7, with D possibly being TRBD1 (6 bases). The CDR3 loop spans 14 amino acids. Trimming pared 6 bases from V and 12 bases from J, leaving 24 bases between. The V gene's germline CDR1 is SEHNR and CDR2 FQNEAQ (reference sequence). The CDR3 is CASSADRLQETRYF. The CDR3 nucleotides read TGTGCCAGCAGTGCAGACAGGTTACAAGAGACCCGGTACTTC.

This clonotype was observed a handful of times. The CDR3 DNA reads TGTGCCATCAGTGAGTCAACCTCGACAGATACGCAGTATTTT. Translation gives CAISESTSTDTQYF. V is TRBV10-3 and J is TRBJ2-3; unclear D gene. The CDR3 is 14 amino acids. Trimming removed 0 bases at V and 3 bases at J, with 7 bases between. Germline loops: CDR1 ENHRY, CDR2 SYGVKD.

This clonotype has just a few counts. V usage is TRBV15 and J usage is TRBJ2-5; D not certain. CDR1 and CDR2 from the germline V gene are LNHNV and YYDKDF (reference sequence). Trimming cost V 1 base and J 2 bases, with 5 bases left between them. The length of the CDR3 is 13 residues. The CDR3 DNA reads TGTGCCACCAGCAGAGTTACACAAGAGACCCAGTACTTC. As protein: CATSRVTQETQYF.

The chain uses TRBV20-1 and TRBJ2-3; D remains unclear. Trimming shortened V by 5 bases and J by 0 bases, and 15 bases separated the two germline ends. CDR1 and CDR2 from the germline V gene are DFQATT and SNEGSKA (reference sequence). There are 15 residues in the CDR3. The CDR3 reads CSAGVETTSTDTQYF. The CDR3 DNA reads TGCAGTGCTGGGGTGGAGACCACCAGCACAGATACGCAGTATTTT.

The rearrangement links TRBV7-2 to TRBJ2-1; 7 positions match TRBD1. The CDR3 runs to 16 residues. V dropped 6 bases and J dropped 4; count of bases not matched to a gene: 12. CDR1 is SGHTA and CDR2 is FQGNSA in the germline V gene. DNA of the CDR3: TGTGCCAGCAGTTTTACCGCCCCGGACAGGTACAATGAGCAGTTCTTC. This codes for CASSFTAPDRYNEQFF.

This clonotype occurred a few times. The chain uses TRBV29-1 and TRBJ2-2; 10 bases line up with TRBD1. Per germline, CDR1 SQVTM and CDR2 ANQGSEA. The length of the CDR3 is 13 residues. V shed 7 bases and J 6 bases; nucleotides not matched to a gene: 5. The CDR3 DNA reads TGCAGCGGCCGGGACAGGGGTTCCGGGGAGCTGTTTTTT. It encodes CSGRDRGSGELFF.

The chain combines TRBV6-1 with TRBJ2-1, with TRBD2 matching 8 bases. The J call is uncertain, as TRBJ2-7 better fits the DNA end. The germline gives CDR1 MNHNS, CDR2 SASEGT. The CDR3 totals 15 residues. CDR3 sequence: CASSQAGVSYNEQYF. Written as DNA, the CDR3 is TGTGCCAGCAGCCAAGCGGGGGTCTCCTACAATGAGCAGTACTTC.

This clonotype was seen a handful of times. This rearrangement joins TRBV5-5 to TRBJ1-6; D unclear. V lost 0 bases and J lost 5, with 15 bases in between. In germline, CDR1 is SGHKS, CDR2 YYEKEE (reference sequence). The CDR3 extends over 17 amino acids. The CDR3 here is CASSLAFWESHNSPLHF. The DNA of the CDR3 is TGTGCCAGCAGCTTGGCTTTTTGGGAGTCCCATAATTCACCCCTCCACTTT.

This clonotype was seen a handful of times. The chain combines TRBV6-1 with TRBJ2-1; TRBD1 aligns across 7 bases. CDR3 size: 15 residues. V shed 7 bases, J shed 2 bases, and the junction held 8 bases outside the gene matches. Germline V gives CDR1 MNHNS, CDR2 SASEGT. The CDR3, as DNA: TGTGCCAGCAAGAGAAGGGACAGCGCCTACAATGAGCAGTTCTTC. Its protein product is CASKRRDSAYNEQFF.

This clonotype was seen a handful of times. An end of the junction does not agree with germline; a read error may underlie this. The chain combines TRBV4-3 with TRBJ1-2; weak D call: TRBD1 (5 bases). The CDR3 contains 15 residues. Germline V gene data show CDR1 as LGHNA and CDR2 as YSLEER. CDR3 coding DNA: TGCGCCAGCAGCCAAGATCGGGGAGAGGCGTGGGGCTGCACCTTC. Translating it yields CASSQDRGEAWGCTF.

The chain combines TRBV5-1 with TRBJ2-1; TRBD1 matches at 9 bases. The CDR3 consists of 15 residues. Per the germline V gene, CDR1 is SGHRS and CDR2 is YFSETQ. With V trimmed by 4 bases and J by 9 bases, 11 bases remained unmatched. DNA of the CDR3: TGCGCCAGCAGCGAAGGGACAGGGTGGGGAGGTGAGCAGTTCTTC. Amino acid sequence: CASSEGTGWGGEQFF.